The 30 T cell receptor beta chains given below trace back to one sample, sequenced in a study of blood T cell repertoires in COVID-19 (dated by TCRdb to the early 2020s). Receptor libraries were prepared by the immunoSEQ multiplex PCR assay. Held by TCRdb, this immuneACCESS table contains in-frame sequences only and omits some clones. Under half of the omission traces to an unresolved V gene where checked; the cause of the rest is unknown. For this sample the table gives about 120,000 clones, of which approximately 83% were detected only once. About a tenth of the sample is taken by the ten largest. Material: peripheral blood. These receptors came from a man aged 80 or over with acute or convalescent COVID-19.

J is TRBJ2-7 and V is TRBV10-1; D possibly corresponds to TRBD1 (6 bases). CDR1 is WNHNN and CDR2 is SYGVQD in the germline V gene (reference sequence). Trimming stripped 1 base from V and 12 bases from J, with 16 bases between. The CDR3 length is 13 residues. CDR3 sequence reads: CASSEFDRTPRYF. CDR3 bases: TGCGCCAGCAGTGAGTTCGACAGGACCCCGCGGTACTTC.

The CDR3 is CASSTTGNRSYNEQFF. The CDR3 nucleotides are TGTGCCAGCAGCACGACAGGAAATAGGTCCTACAATGAGCAGTTCTTC. J is TRBJ2-1 and V is TRBV7-9; D perhaps matches TRBD1 (6 bases). The length of the CDR3 is 16 residues. Germline CDR1 is SEHNR and CDR2 is FQNEAQ (reference sequence). The ends were cut back, 5 bases at V and 1 base at J, with 15 bases in the middle.

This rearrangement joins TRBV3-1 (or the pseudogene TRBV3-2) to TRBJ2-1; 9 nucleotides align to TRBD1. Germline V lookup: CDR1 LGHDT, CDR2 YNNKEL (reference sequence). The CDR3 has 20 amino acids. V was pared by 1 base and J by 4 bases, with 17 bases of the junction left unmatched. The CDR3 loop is CASSQAPDRGKGSLYNEQFF. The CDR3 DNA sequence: TGTGCCAGCAGCCAAGCCCCGGACAGGGGAAAGGGAAGTTTATACAATGAGCAGTTCTTC.

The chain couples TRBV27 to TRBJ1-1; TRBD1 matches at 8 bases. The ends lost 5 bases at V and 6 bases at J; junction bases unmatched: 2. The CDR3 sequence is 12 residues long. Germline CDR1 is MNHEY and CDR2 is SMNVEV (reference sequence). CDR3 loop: CASSKTGAEAFF. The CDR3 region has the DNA TGTGCCAGCAGTAAGACAGGGGCTGAAGCTTTCTTT.

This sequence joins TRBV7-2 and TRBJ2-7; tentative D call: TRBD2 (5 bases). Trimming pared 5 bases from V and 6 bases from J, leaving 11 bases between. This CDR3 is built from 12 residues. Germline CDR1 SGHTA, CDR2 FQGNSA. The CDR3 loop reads CASSVGVGEQYF. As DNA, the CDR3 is TGTGCCAGCAGCGTCGGGGTTGGCGAGCAGTACTTC.

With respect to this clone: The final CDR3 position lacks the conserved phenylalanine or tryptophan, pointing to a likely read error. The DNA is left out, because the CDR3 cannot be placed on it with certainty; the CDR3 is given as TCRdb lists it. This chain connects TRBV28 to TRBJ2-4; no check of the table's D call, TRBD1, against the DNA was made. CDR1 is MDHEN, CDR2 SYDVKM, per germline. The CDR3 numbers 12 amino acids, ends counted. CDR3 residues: CASSTRDSVTLL.

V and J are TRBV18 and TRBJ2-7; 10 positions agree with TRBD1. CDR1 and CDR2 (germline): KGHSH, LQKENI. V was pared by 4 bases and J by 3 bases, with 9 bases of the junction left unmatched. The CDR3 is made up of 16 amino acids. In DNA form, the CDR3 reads TGTGCCAGCTCACACAGACAGGGGGCCAGCGACTACGAGCAGTACTTC. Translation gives CASSHRQGASDYEQYF.

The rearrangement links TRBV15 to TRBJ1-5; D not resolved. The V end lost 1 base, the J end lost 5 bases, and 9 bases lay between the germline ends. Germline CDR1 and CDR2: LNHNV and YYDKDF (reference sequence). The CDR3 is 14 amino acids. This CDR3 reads CATSRGTSHQPQHF. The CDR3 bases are TGTGCCACCAGCAGAGGAACCAGTCATCAGCCCCAGCATTTT.

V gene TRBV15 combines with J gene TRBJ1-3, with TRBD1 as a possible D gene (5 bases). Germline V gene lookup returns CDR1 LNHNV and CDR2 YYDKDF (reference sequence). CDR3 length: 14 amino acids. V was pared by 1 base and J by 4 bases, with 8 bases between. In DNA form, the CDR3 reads TGTGCCACCAGCAGAGGGGGCTCCGGAAACACCATATATTTT. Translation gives CATSRGGSGNTIYF.

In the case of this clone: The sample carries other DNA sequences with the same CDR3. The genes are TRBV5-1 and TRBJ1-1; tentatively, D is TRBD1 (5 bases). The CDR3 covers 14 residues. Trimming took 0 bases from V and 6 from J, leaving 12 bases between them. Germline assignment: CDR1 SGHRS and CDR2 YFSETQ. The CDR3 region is CASSLGGGSPEAFF. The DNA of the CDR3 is TGCGCCAGCAGCTTGGGTGGGGGGAGTCCTGAAGCTTTCTTT.

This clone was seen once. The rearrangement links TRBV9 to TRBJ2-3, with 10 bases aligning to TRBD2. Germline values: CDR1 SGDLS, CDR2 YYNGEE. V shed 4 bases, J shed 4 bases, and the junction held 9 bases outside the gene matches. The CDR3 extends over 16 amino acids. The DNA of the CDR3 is TGTGCCAGCAGCCTAAGCCCGGGGACTAGCGCAGATACGCAGTATTTT. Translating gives CASSLSPGTSADTQYF.

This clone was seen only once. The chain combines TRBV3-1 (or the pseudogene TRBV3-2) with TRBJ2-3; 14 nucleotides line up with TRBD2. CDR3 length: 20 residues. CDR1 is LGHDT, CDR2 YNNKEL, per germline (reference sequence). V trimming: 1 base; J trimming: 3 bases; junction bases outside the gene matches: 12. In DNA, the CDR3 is TGTGCCAGCAGCCAAGTTTCACCGGGACTAGCGGGAGATGGAACAGATACGCAGTATTTT. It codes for CASSQVSPGLAGDGTDTQYF.

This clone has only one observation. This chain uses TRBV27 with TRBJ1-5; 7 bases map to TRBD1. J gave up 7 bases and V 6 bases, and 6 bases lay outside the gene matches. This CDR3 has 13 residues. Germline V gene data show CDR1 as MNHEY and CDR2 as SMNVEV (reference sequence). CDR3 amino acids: CASSLGGSQPQHF. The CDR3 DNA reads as TGTGCCAGCAGCTTAGGGGGCTCCCAGCCCCAGCATTTT.

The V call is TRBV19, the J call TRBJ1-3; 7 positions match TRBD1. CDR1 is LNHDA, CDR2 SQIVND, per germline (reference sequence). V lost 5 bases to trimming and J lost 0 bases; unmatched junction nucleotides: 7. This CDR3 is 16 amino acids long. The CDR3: CASSPRDRVSGNTIYF. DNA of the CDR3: TGTGCCAGTAGTCCCCGCGACAGGGTCTCTGGAAACACCATATATTTT.

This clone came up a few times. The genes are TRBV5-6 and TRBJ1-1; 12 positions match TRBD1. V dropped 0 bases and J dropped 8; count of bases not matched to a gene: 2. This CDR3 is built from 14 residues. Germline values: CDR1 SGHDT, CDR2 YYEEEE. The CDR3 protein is CASSLAGTGGEAFF. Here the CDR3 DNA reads TGTGCCAGCAGCTTGGCCGGGACAGGGGGCGAAGCTTTCTTT. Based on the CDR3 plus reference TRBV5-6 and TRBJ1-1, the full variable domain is DAGVTQSPTHLIKTRGQQVTLRCSPKSGHDTVSWYQQALGQGPQFIFQYYEEEERQRGNFPDRFSGHQFPNYSSELNVNALLLGDSALYLCASSLAGTGGEAFFGQGTRLTVV.

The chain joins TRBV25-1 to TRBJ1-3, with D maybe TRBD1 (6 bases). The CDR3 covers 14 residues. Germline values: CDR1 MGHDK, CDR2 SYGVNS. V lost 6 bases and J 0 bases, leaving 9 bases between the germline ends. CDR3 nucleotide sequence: TGTGCCAGCAGCCGGGACAACTCTGGAAACACCATATATTTT. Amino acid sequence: CASSRDNSGNTIYF.

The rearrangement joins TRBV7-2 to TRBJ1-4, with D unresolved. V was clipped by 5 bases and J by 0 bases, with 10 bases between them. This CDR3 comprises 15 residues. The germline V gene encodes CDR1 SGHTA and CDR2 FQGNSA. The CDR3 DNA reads TGTGCCAGCAGCCGGTCCGGGACAACTAATGAAAAACTGTTTTTT. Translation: CASSRSGTTNEKLFF. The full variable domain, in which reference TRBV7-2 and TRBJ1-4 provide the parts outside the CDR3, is GAGVSQSPSNKVTEKGKDVELRCDPISGHTALYWYRQSLGQGLEFLIYFQGNSAPDKSGLPSDRFSAERTGGSVSTLTIQRTQQEDSAVYLCASSRSGTTNEKLFFGSGTQLSVL.

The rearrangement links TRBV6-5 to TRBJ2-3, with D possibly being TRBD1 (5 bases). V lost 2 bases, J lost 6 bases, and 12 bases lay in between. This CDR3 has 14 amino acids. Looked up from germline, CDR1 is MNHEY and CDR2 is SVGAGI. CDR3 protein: CASSYGQGRDTQYF. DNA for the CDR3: TGTGCCAGCAGTTACGGTCAGGGTAGGGATACGCAGTATTTT.

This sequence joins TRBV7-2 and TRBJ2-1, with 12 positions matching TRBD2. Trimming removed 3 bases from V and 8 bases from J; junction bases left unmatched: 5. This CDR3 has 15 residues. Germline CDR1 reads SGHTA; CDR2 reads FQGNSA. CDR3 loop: CASSLTSGSYHEQFF. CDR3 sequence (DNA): TGTGCCAGCAGCTTGACTAGCGGGAGTTACCATGAGCAGTTCTTC. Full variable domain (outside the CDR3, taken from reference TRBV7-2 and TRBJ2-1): GAGVSQSPSNKVTEKGKDVELRCDPISGHTALYWYRQSLGQGLEFLIYFQGNSAPDKSGLPSDRFSAERTGGSVSTLTIQRTQQEDSAVYLCASSLTSGSYHEQFFGPGTRLTVL.

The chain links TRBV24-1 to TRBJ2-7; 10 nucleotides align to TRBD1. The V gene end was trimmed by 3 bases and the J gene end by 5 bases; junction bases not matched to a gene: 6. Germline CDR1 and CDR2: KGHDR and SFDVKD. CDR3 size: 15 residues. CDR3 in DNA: TGTGCCACCAGTGATCCGGCCGGGACAGGGGACGAGCAGTACTTC. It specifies CATSDPAGTGDEQYF.

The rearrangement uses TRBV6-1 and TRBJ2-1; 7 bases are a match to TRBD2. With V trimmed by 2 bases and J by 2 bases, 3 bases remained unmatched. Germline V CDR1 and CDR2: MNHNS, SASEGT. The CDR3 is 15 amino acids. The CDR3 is CASSERGVAYNEQFF. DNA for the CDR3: TGTGCCAGCAGTGAACGGGGGGTGGCCTACAATGAGCAGTTCTTC.

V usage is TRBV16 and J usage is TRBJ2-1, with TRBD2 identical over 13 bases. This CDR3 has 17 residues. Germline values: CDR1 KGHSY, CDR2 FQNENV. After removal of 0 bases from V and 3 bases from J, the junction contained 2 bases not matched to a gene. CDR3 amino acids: CASSQSTSGRNYNEQFF. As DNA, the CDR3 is TGTGCCAGCAGCCAATCGACTAGCGGGAGGAACTACAATGAGCAGTTCTTC.

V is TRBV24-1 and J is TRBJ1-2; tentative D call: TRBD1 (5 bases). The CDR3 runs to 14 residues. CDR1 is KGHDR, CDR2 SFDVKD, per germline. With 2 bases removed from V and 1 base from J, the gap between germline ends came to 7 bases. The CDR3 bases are TGTGCCACCAGTGATTCTAGGGGTAACTATGGCTACACCTTC. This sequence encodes CATSDSRGNYGYTF.

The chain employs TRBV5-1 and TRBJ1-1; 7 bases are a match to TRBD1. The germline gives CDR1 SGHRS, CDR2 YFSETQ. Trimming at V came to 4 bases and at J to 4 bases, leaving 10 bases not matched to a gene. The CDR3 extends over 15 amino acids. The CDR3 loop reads CASSMQGDFRTEAFF. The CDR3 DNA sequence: TGCGCCAGCAGCATGCAGGGGGACTTTCGCACTGAAGCTTTCTTT. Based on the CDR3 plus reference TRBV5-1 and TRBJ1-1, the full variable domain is KAGVTQTPRYLIKTRGQQVTLSCSPISGHRSVSWYQQTPGQGLQFLFEYFSETQRNKGNFPGRFSGRQFSNSRSEMNVSTLELGDSALYLCASSMQGDFRTEAFFGQGTRLTVV.

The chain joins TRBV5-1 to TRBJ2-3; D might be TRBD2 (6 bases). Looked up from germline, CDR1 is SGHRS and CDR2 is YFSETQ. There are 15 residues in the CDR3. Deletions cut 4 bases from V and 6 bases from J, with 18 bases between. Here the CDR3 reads CASSLRDSTMDTQYF. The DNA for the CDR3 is TGCGCCAGCAGCCTCCGGGACTCGACGATGGATACGCAGTATTTT.

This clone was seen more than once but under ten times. The CDR3, as DNA: TGCGCCAGCAGCCAAGAGGCACACTCTGGGGCCAACGTCCTGACTTTC. As protein: CASSQEAHSGANVLTF. The gene calls are TRBV4-1 and TRBJ2-6; D is undetermined. The length of the CDR3 is 16 residues. Trimming pared 0 bases from V and 0 bases from J, leaving 6 bases between. Looked up from germline, CDR1 is MGHRA and CDR2 is YSYEKL.

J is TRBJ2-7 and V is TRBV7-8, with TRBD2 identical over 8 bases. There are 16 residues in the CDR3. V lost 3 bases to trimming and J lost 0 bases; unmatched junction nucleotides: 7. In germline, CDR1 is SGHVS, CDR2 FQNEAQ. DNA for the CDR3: TGTGCCAGCAGCTTGGAGAGCGGGGGTAGCTCCTACGAGCAGTACTTC. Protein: CASSLESGGSSYEQYF.

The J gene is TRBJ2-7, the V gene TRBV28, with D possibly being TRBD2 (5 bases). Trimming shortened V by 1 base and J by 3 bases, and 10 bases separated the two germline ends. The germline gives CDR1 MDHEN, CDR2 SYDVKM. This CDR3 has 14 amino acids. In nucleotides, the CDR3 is TGTGCCAGCAGTTTATTCGGGGAACTCTACGAGCAGTACTTC. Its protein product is CASSLFGELYEQYF.

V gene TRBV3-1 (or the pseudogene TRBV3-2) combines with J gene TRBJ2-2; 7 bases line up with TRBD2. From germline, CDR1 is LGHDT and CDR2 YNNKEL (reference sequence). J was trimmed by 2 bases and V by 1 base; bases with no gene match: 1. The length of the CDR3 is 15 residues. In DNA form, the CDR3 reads TGTGCCAGCAGCCAAGGCGGGGGTAACACCGGGGAGCTGTTTTTT. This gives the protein CASSQGGGNTGELFF.

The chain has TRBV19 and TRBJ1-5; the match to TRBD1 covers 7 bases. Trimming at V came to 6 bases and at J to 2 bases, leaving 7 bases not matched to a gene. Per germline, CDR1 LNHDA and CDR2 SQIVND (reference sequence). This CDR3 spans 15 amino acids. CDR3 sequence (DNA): TGTGCCAGTAGCCGACAGGGTCTCGGCAATCAGCCCCAGCATTTT. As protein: CASSRQGLGNQPQHF.